Following are 23 T cell receptor beta chains from one sample sequenced in a study of blood T cell repertoires in COVID-19. Generated by immunoSEQ multiplex PCR, the TCRdb table keeps only in-frame clones and is missing some. The sample holds around 130,000 clones, approximately 87% seen once. The sample consisted of peripheral blood. The receptors come from a man aged 65 to 85 with active COVID-19.

The genes are TRBV19 and TRBJ2-2; 7 nucleotides line up with TRBD2. Germline V gene lookup returns CDR1 LNHDA and CDR2 SQIVND (reference sequence). The CDR3 is made up of 14 amino acids. With 7 bases clipped from V and 1 base from J, the junction kept 3 bases outside the gene matches. CDR3 loop: CASIPSGNTGELFF. CDR3 nucleotides: TGTGCCAGTATCCCTAGCGGGAACACCGGGGAGCTGTTTTTT.

The V gene is TRBV24-1, the J gene TRBJ2-1, with 7 bases identical to TRBD1. V lost 4 bases to trimming and J lost 3 bases; unmatched junction nucleotides: 8. The CDR3 consists of 16 residues. Per the germline V gene, CDR1 is KGHDR and CDR2 is SFDVKD. CDR3 nucleotide sequence: TGTGCCACCAGTGACCAAAGGGACAGTATCTACAATGAGCAGTTCTTC. It encodes CATSDQRDSIYNEQFF.

The chain joins TRBV29-1 to TRBJ2-7; 10 bases map to TRBD2. Per the germline V gene, CDR1 is SQVTM and CDR2 is ANQGSEA. The CDR3 sequence is 11 residues long. CDR3 residues: CVGLAGVEQYF. As DNA, the CDR3 is TGCGTCGGTCTAGCGGGAGTCGAGCAGTACTTC.

The V gene is TRBV12-3 or TRBV12-4, the J gene TRBJ2-1; maybe TRBD2 (5 bases). Trimming pared 4 bases from V and 9 bases from J, leaving 10 bases between. This CDR3 region has 12 residues. CDR3 amino acids: CASSSLAREQFF. CDR3 sequence (DNA): TGTGCCAGCAGTTCCCTAGCCCGTGAGCAGTTCTTC.

This chain joins TRBV11-2 and TRBJ2-5; D is unresolved. The V end lost 8 bases, the J end lost 2 bases, and 12 bases lay between the germline ends. Germline CDR1 reads SGHAT; CDR2 reads FQNNGV. CDR3 size: 13 residues. DNA of the CDR3: TGTGCCAGCGGCCCTTCCGTTCAAGAGACCCAGTACTTC. It specifies CASGPSVQETQYF.

This clone was observed once. V and J are TRBV5-1 and TRBJ2-1, with 10 bases aligning to TRBD2. With 0 bases clipped from V and 8 bases from J, the junction kept 5 bases outside the gene matches. The CDR3 totals 15 residues. Germline V gene sequence: CDR1 SGHRS, CDR2 YFSETQ. The CDR3 DNA reads as TGCGCCAGCAGCTTGGGGGCTAGCGGGAGTGATGAGCAGTTCTTC. Its translation: CASSLGASGSDEQFF.

The rearrangement uses TRBV30 and TRBJ1-5; the D gene is possibly TRBD1 (5 bases). This CDR3 has 13 residues. Trimming shortened V by 2 bases and J by 5 bases, and 10 bases separated the two germline ends. Germline-derived CDR1 and CDR2 are GTSNPN and SVGIG (reference sequence). The CDR3 here is CAWSQGEHQPQHF. The CDR3, as DNA: TGTGCCTGGAGTCAAGGGGAACATCAGCCCCAGCATTTT. Variable domain in full (rest from reference TRBV30 and TRBJ1-5): SQTIHQWPATLVQPVGSPLSLECTVEGTSNPNLYWYRQAAGRGLQLLFYSVGIGQISSEVPQNLSASRPQDRQFILSSKKLLLSDSGFYLCAWSQGEHQPQHFGDGTRLSIL.

V gene TRBV5-4 combines with J gene TRBJ2-7; 7 nucleotides line up with TRBD2. This CDR3 region has 15 residues. Germline V gene lookup returns CDR1 SGHNT and CDR2 YYREEE (reference sequence). The trim removed 2 bases at V and 2 bases at J, leaving 7 bases unmatched. This CDR3 is CASSLGPSGTYEQYF. CDR3 nucleotides: TGTGCCAGCAGCTTAGGGCCTAGCGGCACCTACGAGCAGTACTTC. Drawing the rest from reference TRBV5-4 and TRBJ2-7, the complete variable domain is ETGVTQSPTHLIKTRGQQVTLRCSSQSGHNTVSWYQQALGQGPQFIFQYYREEENGRGNFPPRFSGLQFPNYSSELNVNALELDDSALYLCASSLGPSGTYEQYFGPGTRLTVT.

The chain uses TRBV24-1 and TRBJ2-7; weak D call: TRBD1 (6 bases). The V and J ends lost 9 bases and 5 bases respectively, with 10 bases between them. CDR3 length equals 11 residues. Per the germline V gene, CDR1 is KGHDR and CDR2 is SFDVKD. The CDR3 DNA reads TGTGCCACCTCTAACAGGGACGAGCAGTACTTC. Protein: CATSNRDEQYF.

V is TRBV7-9 and J is TRBJ2-1, with 10 bases matching TRBD1. Germline V gene data show CDR1 as SEHNR and CDR2 as FQNEAQ (reference sequence). CDR3 size: 15 residues. Losses at the gene ends were 5 bases for V and 6 bases for J; bases not matched to a gene: 7. The CDR3 nucleotides read TGTGCCAGCAGCCCGAGACAGGGGGCGACCAATGAGCAGTTCTTC. Encoded protein: CASSPRQGATNEQFF.

This clone was picked up one time. The chain uses TRBV27 and TRBJ2-7; 14 nucleotides match TRBD2. The V segment lost 5 bases and the J segment 6 bases; nucleotides outside the gene matches: 6. Germline CDR1 and CDR2: MNHEY and SMNVEV (reference sequence). This CDR3 comprises 15 residues. CDR3 DNA sequence: TGTGCCAGCAGTCTAAGGACTAGCGGGAGGAGCGAGCAGTACTTC. Encoded protein: CASSLRTSGRSEQYF.

The chain couples TRBV30 to TRBJ1-1, with D tentatively TRBD1 (6 bases). Trimming cost V 8 bases and J 8 bases, with 15 bases left between them. CDR3 length: 11 amino acids. In germline, CDR1 is GTSNPN, CDR2 SVGIG (reference sequence). The CDR3 bases are TGTGCCCGTTGGACAGTTGGCGAAGCTTTCTTT. It yields the protein CARWTVGEAFF.

This chain connects TRBV6-6 to TRBJ1-2; maybe TRBD1 (5 bases). The CDR3 is 14 residues long. Germline CDR1 is MNHNY and CDR2 is SVGAGI (reference sequence). Trimming took 4 bases from V and 8 from J, leaving 17 bases between them. The CDR3 protein is CASSSPGLQSGYTF. The CDR3, as DNA: TGTGCCAGCAGTTCCCCGGGACTGCAGAGCGGCTACACCTTC.

The J gene is TRBJ2-7, the V gene TRBV28; D remains unclear. V was cut by 8 bases and J by 6 bases, with 14 bases left in between. In germline, CDR1 is MDHEN, CDR2 SYDVKM. The CDR3 covers 12 residues. The DNA for the CDR3 is TGTGCCAGCCGTACTACCCGCAGCGAGCAGTACTTC. Translating gives CASRTTRSEQYF.

The gene calls are TRBV11-3 and TRBJ2-2, with 8 bases lining up with TRBD1. After removal of 8 bases from V and 1 base from J, the junction contained 9 bases not matched to a gene. Germline loops: CDR1 SGHNT, CDR2 YENEEA. CDR3 length: 16 residues. CDR3 in amino acids: CASGAGGTGNTGELFF. As DNA, the CDR3 is TGTGCCAGCGGCGCCGGCGGGACAGGGAACACCGGGGAGCTGTTTTTT.

The chain combines TRBV9 with TRBJ1-2, with unresolved D. The germline V and J ends were trimmed by 0 bases and 7 bases, with 13 bases remaining between them. The CDR3 runs to 14 residues. Germline V gene sequence: CDR1 SGDLS, CDR2 YYNGEE. In DNA form, the CDR3 reads TGTGCCAGCAGCGTAGGATTGGGGAGGGCTGGCTACACCTTC. Translated: CASSVGLGRAGYTF.

For the CDR3, the DNA is TGTGCCAGCACTATGGGCCTTGGAAACACCATATATTTT. This gives the protein CASTMGLGNTIYF. J is TRBJ1-3 and V is TRBV6-5; D remains unclear. Between the trimmed V and J ends, which lost 7 bases and 3 bases, there was a span of 10 bases. Germline V CDR1 and CDR2: MNHEY, SVGAGI. The CDR3 extends over 13 amino acids.

The chain joins TRBV14 to TRBJ2-4, with D uncertain. The V end lost 0 bases, the J end lost 6 bases, and 3 bases lay between the germline ends. CDR3 size: 12 residues. CDR1 is SGHDN and CDR2 is FVKESK in the germline V gene. The chain's CDR3 is CASSQDRNIQYF. The DNA for the CDR3 is TGTGCCAGCAGCCAAGATAGAAACATTCAGTACTTC. The full variable domain, with the rest looked up from reference TRBV14 and TRBJ2-4, is EAGVTQFPSHSVIEKGQTVTLRCDPISGHDNLYWYRRVMGKEIKFLLHFVKESKQDESGMPNNRFLAERTGGTYSTLKVQPAELEDSGVYFCASSQDRNIQYFGAGTRLSVL.

CDR3 loop: CASSLWTDEKLFF. The CDR3 DNA follows: TGCGCCAGCAGCCTGTGGACAGATGAAAAACTGTTTTTT. The V and J genes are TRBV5-1 and TRBJ1-4, with a weak D call TRBD1 (6 bases). Germline CDR1 and CDR2: SGHRS and YFSETQ. Trimming removed 4 bases at V and 6 bases at J, with 10 bases between. CDR3 length: 13 amino acids.

The J gene is TRBJ2-7, the V gene TRBV6-5; 8 bases map to TRBD1. J was trimmed by 6 bases and V by 3 bases; bases with no gene match: 7. CDR1 is MNHEY, CDR2 SVGAGI, per germline. The CDR3 has 14 residues. In DNA, the CDR3 is TGTGCCAGCAGTTATACAGGGGGTCGAGGCGAGCAGTACTTC. Protein product: CASSYTGGRGEQYF.

V usage is TRBV4-1 and J usage is TRBJ2-7; D remains unclear. V lost 4 bases, J lost 3 bases, and 10 bases lay in between. The CDR3 spans 13 residues. The germline gives CDR1 MGHRA, CDR2 YSYEKL. CDR3 coding DNA: TGCGCCAGCAGCCTCAGCCAGGTCTACGAGCAGTACTTC. It specifies CASSLSQVYEQYF.

The chain combines TRBV12-3 or TRBV12-4 with TRBJ2-7, with D tentatively TRBD1 (5 bases). This CDR3 comprises 12 residues. The V end was cut by 4 bases, the J end by 9 bases, with 13 bases between. The DNA of the CDR3 is TGTGCCAGCAGTTCTAGGGGCTTGGGGCAGTACTTC. Its protein product is CASSSRGLGQYF.

This clone was seen just once. V and J are TRBV11-2 and TRBJ2-1; 11 positions match TRBD2. After removal of 1 base from V and 6 bases from J, the junction contained 5 bases not matched to a gene. The CDR3 contains 16 residues. Germline CDR1 is SGHAT and CDR2 is FQNNGV. Here the CDR3 reads CASSLGASGRTNEQFF. The CDR3 DNA reads TGTGCCAGCAGCTTAGGGGCTAGCGGGAGGACCAATGAGCAGTTCTTC.